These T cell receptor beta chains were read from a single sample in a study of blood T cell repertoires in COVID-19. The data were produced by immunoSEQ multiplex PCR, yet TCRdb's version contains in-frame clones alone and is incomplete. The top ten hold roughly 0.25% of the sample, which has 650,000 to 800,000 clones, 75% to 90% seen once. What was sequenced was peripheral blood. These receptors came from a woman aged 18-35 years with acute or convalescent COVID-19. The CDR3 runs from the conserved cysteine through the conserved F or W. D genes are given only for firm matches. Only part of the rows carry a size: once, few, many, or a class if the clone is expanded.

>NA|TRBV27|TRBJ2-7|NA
CASSRTVGEQYF
TGTGCCAGCAGTCGGACAGTTGGCGAGCAGTACTTC
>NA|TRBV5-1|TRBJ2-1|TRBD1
CASSWVPGQAYNEQFF
TGCGCCAGCAGCTGGGTACCGGGACAGGCCTACAATGAGCAGTTCTTC
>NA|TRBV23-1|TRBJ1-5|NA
CASWPNDGGDQPQHF
TGCGCCAGCTGGCCGAACGATGGAGGGGACCAGCCCCAGCATTTT
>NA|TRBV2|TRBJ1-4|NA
CASSEFQAVTTNEKLFF
TGTGCCAGCAGTGAGTTCCAGGCAGTCACAACTAATGAAAAACTGTTTTTT
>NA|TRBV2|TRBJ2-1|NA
CASSESGAVWFF
TGTGCCAGCAGTGAATCAGGTGCTGTCTGGTTCTTC
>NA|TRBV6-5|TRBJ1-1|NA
CASSYGFGDPEAFF
TGTGCCAGCAGTTACGGGTTCGGGGATCCTGAAGCTTTCTTT
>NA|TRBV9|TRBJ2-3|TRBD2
CASSTLAGGPDTQYF
TGTGCCAGCAGCACCTTAGCGGGGGGCCCGGATACGCAGTATTTT
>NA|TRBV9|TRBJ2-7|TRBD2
CASSVGLAGAQSYEQYF
TGTGCCAGCAGCGTAGGGCTAGCGGGGGCCCAATCCTACGAGCAGTACTTC
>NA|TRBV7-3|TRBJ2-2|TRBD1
CASSYRDRNTGELFF
TGTGCCAGCAGCTACCGGGACAGGAACACCGGGGAGCTGTTTTTT
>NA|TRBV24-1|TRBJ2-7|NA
CATSESRRVYEQYF
TGTGCCACCAGTGAAAGTAGGAGGGTCTACGAGCAGTACTTC
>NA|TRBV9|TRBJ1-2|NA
CASSETRAAYGYTF
TGTGCCAGCAGCGAAACCAGGGCTGCCTATGGCTACACCTTC
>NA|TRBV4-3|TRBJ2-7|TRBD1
CASSQAFSGQGYEQYF
TGCGCCAGCAGCCAGGCTTTTTCAGGACAGGGCTACGAGCAGTACTTC
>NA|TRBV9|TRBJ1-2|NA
CASSPGTTENLDGYTF
TGTGCCAGCAGCCCCGGGACAACCGAAAATCTCGATGGCTACACCTTC
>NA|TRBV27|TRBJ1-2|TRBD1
CASSPRGIGYGYTF
TGTGCCAGCAGTCCCAGGGGGATTGGCTATGGCTACACCTTC
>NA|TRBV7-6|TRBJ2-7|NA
CASSPPRGGAGEQYF
TGTGCCAGCAGCCCGCCCCGGGGTGGGGCGGGGGAGCAGTACTTC
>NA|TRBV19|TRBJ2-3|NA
CASSGSTDTQYF
TGTGCCAGTAGTGGCAGCACAGATACGCAGTATTTT
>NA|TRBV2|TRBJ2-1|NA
CASSETLGGLYNEQFF
TGTGCCAGCAGTGAAACCCTAGGCGGCTTATACAATGAGCAGTTCTTC
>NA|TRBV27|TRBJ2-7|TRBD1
CASSNMGQGADEQYF
TGTGCCAGCAGTAATATGGGACAGGGGGCTGACGAGCAGTACTTC
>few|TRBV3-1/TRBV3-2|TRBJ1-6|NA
CASMPTGSQSPLHF
TGTGCCAGCATGCCGACAGGAAGTCAATCACCCCTCCACTTT
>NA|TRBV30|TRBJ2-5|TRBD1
CASYALTGGPETQYF
TGTGCCTCCTATGCCTTGACAGGGGGGCCGGAGACCCAGTACTTC
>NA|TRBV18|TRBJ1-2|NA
CASSYGDGYTF
TGTGCCAGCTCCTACGGGGATGGCTACACCTTC
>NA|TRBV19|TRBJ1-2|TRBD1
CASSIVGGTGLPFYGYTF
TGTGCCAGTAGTATAGTGGGGGGGACAGGACTCCCTTTCTATGGCTACACCTTC
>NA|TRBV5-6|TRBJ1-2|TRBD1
CASSLRDRGLWGYTF
TGTGCCAGCAGCTTGAGGGACAGGGGTCTTTGGGGCTACACCTTC
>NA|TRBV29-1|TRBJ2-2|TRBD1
CSVGDRGQWDTGELFF
TGCAGCGTTGGGGACAGGGGGCAATGGGACACCGGGGAGCTGTTTTTT
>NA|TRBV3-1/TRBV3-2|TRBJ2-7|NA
CASSKRGNRDEQYF
TGTGCCAGCAGCAAAAGAGGTAATCGTGACGAGCAGTACTTC
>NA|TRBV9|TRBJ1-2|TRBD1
CASSVDRGHNPNYGYTF
TGTGCCAGCAGCGTGGACAGGGGGCATAACCCTAACTATGGCTACACCTTC
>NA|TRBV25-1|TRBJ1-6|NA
CASSEWRGSDGSPLHF
TGTGCCAGCAGTGAATGGAGGGGCAGCGACGGTTCACCCCTCCACTTT
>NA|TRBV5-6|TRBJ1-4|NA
CASSSIREPPTNEKLFF
TGTGCCAGCAGCTCCATCCGGGAACCCCCAACTAATGAAAAACTGTTTTTT
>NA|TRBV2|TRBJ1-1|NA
CASKQGHMNTEAFF
TGTGCCAGCAAACAGGGACACATGAACACTGAAGCTTTCTTT
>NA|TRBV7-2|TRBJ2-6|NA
CASSFPSGANVLTF
TGTGCCAGCAGCTTCCCATCTGGGGCCAACGTCCTGACTTTC